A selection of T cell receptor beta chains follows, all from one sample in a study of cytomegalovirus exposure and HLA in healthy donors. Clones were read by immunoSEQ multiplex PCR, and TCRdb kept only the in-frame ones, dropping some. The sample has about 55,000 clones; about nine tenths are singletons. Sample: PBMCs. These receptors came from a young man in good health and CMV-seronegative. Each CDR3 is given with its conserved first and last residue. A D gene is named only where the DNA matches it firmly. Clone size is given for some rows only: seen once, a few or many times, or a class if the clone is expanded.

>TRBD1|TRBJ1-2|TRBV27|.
CASSDNRGLANYGYTF
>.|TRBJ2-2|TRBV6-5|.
CASSYSRDTGELFF
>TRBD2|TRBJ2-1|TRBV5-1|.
CASSLGSRTSDYNEQFF
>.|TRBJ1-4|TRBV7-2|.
CASSLARGMANEKLFF
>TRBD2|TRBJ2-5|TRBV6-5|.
CASSYVAGGRPKTQYF
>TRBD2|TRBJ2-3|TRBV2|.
CASRTSGVTTDTQYF
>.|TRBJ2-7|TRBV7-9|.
CASSLPGTLSYEQYF
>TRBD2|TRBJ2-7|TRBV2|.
CASRERTSGSGDEQYF
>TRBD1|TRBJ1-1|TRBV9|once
CASSGGQGNTEAFF
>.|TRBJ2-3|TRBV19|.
CASSISLAVDTQYF
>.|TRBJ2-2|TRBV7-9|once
CASSFPNEPGELFF
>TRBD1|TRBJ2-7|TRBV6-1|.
CASSELLGQPYEQYF
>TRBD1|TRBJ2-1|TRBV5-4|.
CASRGGQGTSYNEQFF
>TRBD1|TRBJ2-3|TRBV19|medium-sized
CASSKGQGPDTQYF
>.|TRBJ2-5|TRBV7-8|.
CASSLGAVQETQYF
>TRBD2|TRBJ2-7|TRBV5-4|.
CASSLGLAGGSYEQYF
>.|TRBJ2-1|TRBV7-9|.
CASSTPKALYNEQFF
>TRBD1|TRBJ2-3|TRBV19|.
CATTTGTGETDTQYF
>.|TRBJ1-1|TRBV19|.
CASSIEQGPVTEAFF
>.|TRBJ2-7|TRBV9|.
CASSVEFDSSYEQYF
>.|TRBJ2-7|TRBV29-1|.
CSVEDGGISYEQYF
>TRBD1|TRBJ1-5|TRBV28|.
CASSGGTGGQPQHF
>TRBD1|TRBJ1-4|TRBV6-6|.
CASRQGPGEKLFF
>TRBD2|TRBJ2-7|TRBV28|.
CASSFSGGGASYEQYF
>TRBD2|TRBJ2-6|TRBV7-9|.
CASSSLAGAISGANVLTF
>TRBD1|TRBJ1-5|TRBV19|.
CASSSDRGSNQPQHF
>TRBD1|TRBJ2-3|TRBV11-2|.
CASSSGQSSTDTQYF
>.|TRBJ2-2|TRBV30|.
CAWMKGINTGELFF
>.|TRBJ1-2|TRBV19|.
CASSIPTHPNYGYTF
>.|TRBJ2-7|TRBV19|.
CASSIGRGNYEQYF
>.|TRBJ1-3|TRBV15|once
CATSRGSGGNTIYF
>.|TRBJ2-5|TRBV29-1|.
CSVNGQWETQYF
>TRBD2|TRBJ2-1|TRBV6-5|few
CASSLIAGGVEEQFF
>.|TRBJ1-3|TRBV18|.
CASSPTRGNTIYF
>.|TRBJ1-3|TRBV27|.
CASSLVAGGNTIYF
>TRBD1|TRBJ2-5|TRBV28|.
CASSPAGGRVKETQYF
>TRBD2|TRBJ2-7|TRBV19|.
CASSRGKTSGSKEQYF
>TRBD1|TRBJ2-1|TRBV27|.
CASSLSPPGQVTYNEQFF
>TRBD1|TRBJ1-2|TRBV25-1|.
CASNKGQGYGYTF
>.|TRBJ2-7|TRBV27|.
CASAWGDSSYEQYF
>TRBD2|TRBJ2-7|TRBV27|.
CASSLGGTSFLSF
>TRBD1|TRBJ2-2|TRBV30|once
CAWTIPGTGDSANTGELFF
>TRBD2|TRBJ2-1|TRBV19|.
CASSKTSGRSYNEQFF
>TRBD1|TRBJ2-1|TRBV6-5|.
CASSYSGTGGSNEQFF
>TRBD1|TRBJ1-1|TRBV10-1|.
CASIQNRGPAFF
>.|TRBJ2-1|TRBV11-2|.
CASSLRQGTIPIYNEQFF
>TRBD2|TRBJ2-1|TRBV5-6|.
CASSSTSGRARSYNEQFF
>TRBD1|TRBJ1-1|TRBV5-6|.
CASSHDRGVLNTEAFF
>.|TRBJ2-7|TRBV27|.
CASSLSLPGEQYF
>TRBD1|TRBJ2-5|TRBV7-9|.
CASKGTGGRETQYF